These T cell receptor beta chains were read from a single sample in a study of cytomegalovirus exposure and HLA in healthy donors. Some clones are missing from TCRdb's copy, which holds only in-frame ones; the method was immunoSEQ multiplex PCR. The top ten hold around 9.6% of the sample, which has around 200,000 clones, about four fifths seen once. The sample consisted of PBMCs. The receptor set was obtained from a woman between 50 and 59 years old in good health and CMV-seropositive. Each CDR3 is given with its conserved first and last residue. D genes are given only for firm matches.

d_gene: .; v_gene: TRBV28; j_gene: TRBJ1-1; CDR3aa: CASSLQGNPEAFF
d_gene: .; v_gene: TRBV30; j_gene: TRBJ1-1; CDR3aa: CAWSGGGTEAFF
d_gene: TRBD1; v_gene: TRBV14; j_gene: TRBJ1-2; CDR3aa: CASSPGQGANYGYTF
d_gene: .; v_gene: TRBV10-1; j_gene: TRBJ1-2; CDR3aa: CASPGSRSVYTF
d_gene: .; v_gene: TRBV7-2; j_gene: TRBJ2-2; CDR3aa: CASTPWETVNTGELFF
d_gene: TRBD2; v_gene: TRBV10-2; j_gene: TRBJ2-1; CDR3aa: CASSESRTSGYNEQFF
d_gene: .; v_gene: TRBV9; j_gene: TRBJ1-3; CDR3aa: CASSVGGRVPGNTIYF
d_gene: TRBD1; v_gene: TRBV6-1; j_gene: TRBJ2-5; CDR3aa: CASSHTTGFQETQYF
d_gene: TRBD1; v_gene: TRBV19; j_gene: TRBJ1-2; CDR3aa: CASSPQGVDYGYTF
d_gene: TRBD1; v_gene: TRBV6-6; j_gene: TRBJ1-2; CDR3aa: CATPDREGYTF
d_gene: TRBD1; v_gene: TRBV6-5; j_gene: TRBJ1-5; CDR3aa: CASSYGTGHNQPQHF
d_gene: .; v_gene: TRBV5-1; j_gene: TRBJ2-2; CDR3aa: CASSLGLNTGELFF
d_gene: .; v_gene: TRBV5-5; j_gene: TRBJ1-1; CDR3aa: CASSLMGGMNTEAFF
d_gene: .; v_gene: TRBV19; j_gene: TRBJ2-7; CDR3aa: CASSLVSSYEQYF
d_gene: .; v_gene: TRBV7-2; j_gene: TRBJ2-7; CDR3aa: CASSLSPGFSYEQYF
d_gene: .; v_gene: TRBV7-6; j_gene: TRBJ1-5; CDR3aa: CASSLLSRQPQHF
d_gene: TRBD1; v_gene: TRBV4-2; j_gene: TRBJ1-5; CDR3aa: CASSLGTDNQPQHF
d_gene: TRBD1; v_gene: TRBV29-1; j_gene: TRBJ1-1; CDR3aa: CSAQMTGLGRTEAFF
d_gene: .; v_gene: TRBV4-3; j_gene: TRBJ1-5; CDR3aa: CASSQDVGIGNQPQHF
d_gene: .; v_gene: TRBV19; j_gene: TRBJ1-1; CDR3aa: CASRIQALNTEAFF
d_gene: TRBD1; v_gene: TRBV4-1; j_gene: TRBJ2-7; CDR3aa: CASSQAGQGDEQYF
d_gene: .; v_gene: TRBV6-5; j_gene: TRBJ2-2; CDR3aa: CATHRTANTGELFF
d_gene: .; v_gene: TRBV5-5; j_gene: TRBJ1-5; CDR3aa: CASSWGGDYQPQHF
d_gene: TRBD1; v_gene: TRBV5-1; j_gene: TRBJ1-2; CDR3aa: CASSPAGQGVKGYTF
d_gene: .; v_gene: TRBV5-8; j_gene: TRBJ2-1; CDR3aa: CAWGRGRFYNEQFF
d_gene: TRBD1; v_gene: TRBV29-1; j_gene: TRBJ2-5; CDR3aa: CSVDLGQAHDGTQYF
d_gene: .; v_gene: TRBV5-4; j_gene: TRBJ1-1; CDR3aa: CASSGDGGLEAFF
d_gene: .; v_gene: TRBV5-4; j_gene: TRBJ1-2; CDR3aa: CASSLGGPTGIYGYTF
d_gene: TRBD1; v_gene: TRBV30; j_gene: TRBJ2-2; CDR3aa: CAFDRGPPGELFF
d_gene: .; v_gene: TRBV30; j_gene: TRBJ1-2; CDR3aa: CAWSVMRGGGYTF
d_gene: .; v_gene: TRBV27; j_gene: TRBJ2-1; CDR3aa: CASSFSPGGLLVSEQFF
d_gene: .; v_gene: TRBV6-1; j_gene: TRBJ1-6; CDR3aa: CASSENQGTNSPLHF